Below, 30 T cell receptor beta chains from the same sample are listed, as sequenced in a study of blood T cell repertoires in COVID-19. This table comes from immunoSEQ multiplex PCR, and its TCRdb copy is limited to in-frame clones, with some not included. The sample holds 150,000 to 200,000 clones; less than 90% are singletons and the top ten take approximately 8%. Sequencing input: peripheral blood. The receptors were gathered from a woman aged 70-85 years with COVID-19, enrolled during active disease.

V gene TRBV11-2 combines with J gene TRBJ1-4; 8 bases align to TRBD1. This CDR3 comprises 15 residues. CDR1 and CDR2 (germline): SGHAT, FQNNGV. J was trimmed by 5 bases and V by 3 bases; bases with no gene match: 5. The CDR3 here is CASSFSDRENEKLFF. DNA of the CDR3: TGTGCCAGCAGCTTTTCGGACAGGGAGAATGAAAAACTGTTTTTT.

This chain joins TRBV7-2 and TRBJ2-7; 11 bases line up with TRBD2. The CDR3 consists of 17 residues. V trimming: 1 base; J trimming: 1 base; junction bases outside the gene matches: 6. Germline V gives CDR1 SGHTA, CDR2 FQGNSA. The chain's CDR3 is CASSLVAGTSGSYEQYF. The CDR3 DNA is TGTGCCAGCAGCTTAGTGGCCGGGACTAGCGGATCCTACGAGCAGTACTTC.

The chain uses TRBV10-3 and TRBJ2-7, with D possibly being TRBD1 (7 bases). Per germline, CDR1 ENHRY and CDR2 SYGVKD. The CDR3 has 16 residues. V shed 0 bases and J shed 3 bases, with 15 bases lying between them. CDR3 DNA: TGTGCCATCAGTGAGTCGATAAGCCAGGGGGGCTACGAGCAGTACTTC. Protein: CAISESISQGGYEQYF.

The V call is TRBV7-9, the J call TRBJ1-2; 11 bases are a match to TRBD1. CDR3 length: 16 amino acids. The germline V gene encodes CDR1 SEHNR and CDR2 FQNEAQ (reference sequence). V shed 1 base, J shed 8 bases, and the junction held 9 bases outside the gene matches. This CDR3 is CASSLVVGQGAKGYTF. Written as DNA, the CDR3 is TGTGCCAGCAGCTTAGTAGTTGGACAGGGGGCGAAGGGCTACACCTTC.

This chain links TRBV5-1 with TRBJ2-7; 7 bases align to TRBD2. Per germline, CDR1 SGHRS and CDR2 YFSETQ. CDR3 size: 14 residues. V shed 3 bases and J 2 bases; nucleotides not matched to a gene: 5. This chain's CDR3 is CASSWASGPYEQYF. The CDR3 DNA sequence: TGCGCCAGCAGCTGGGCTAGCGGACCCTACGAGCAGTACTTC.

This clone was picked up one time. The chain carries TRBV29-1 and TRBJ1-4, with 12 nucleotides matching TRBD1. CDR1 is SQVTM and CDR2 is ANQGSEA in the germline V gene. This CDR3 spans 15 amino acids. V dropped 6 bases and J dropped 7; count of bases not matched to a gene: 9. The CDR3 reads CSVAGTGGGSEKLFF. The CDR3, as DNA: TGCAGCGTCGCCGGGACAGGGGGCGGGAGTGAAAAACTGTTTTTT.

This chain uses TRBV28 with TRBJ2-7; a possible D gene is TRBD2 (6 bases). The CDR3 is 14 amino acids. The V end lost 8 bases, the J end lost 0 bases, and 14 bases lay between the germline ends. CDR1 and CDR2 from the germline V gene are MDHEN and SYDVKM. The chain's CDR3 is CASETGDRSYEQYF. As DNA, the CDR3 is TGTGCCAGCGAAACGGGAGACCGCTCCTACGAGCAGTACTTC.

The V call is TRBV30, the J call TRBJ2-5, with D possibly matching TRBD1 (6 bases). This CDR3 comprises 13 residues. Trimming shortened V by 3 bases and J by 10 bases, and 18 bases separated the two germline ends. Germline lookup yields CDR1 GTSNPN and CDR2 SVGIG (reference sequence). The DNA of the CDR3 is TGTGCCTGGAGGGGGCAGGGGAACAGTTACCAGTACTTC. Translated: CAWRGQGNSYQYF.

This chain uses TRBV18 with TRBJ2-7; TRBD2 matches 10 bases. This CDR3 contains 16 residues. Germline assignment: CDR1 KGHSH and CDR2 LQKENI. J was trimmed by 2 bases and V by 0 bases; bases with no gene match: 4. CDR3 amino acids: CASSPPLSGGTYEQYF. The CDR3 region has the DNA TGTGCCAGCTCACCACCTCTTAGCGGGGGGACCTACGAGCAGTACTTC.

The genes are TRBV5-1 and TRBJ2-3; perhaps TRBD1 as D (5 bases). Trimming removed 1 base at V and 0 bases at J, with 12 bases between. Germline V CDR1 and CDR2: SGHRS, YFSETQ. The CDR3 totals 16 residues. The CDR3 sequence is CASSLMQGGSTDTQYF. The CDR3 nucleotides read TGCGCCAGCAGCTTGATGCAGGGCGGAAGCACAGATACGCAGTATTTT.

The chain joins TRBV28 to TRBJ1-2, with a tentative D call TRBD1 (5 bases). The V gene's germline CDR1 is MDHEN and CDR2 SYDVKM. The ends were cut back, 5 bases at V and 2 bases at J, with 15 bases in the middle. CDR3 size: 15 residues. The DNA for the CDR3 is TGTGCCAGCAGTCCCCGACCGACAGCGAACTATGGCTACACCTTC. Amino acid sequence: CASSPRPTANYGYTF.

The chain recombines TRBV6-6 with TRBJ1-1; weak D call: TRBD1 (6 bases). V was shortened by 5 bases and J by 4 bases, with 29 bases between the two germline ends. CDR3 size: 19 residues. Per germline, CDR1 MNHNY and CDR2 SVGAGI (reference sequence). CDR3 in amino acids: CASSPEGQGRGRRTTEAFF. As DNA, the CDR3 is TGTGCCAGCAGTCCTGAAGGTCAGGGGCGCGGACGGAGAACCACTGAAGCTTTCTTT.

DNA for the CDR3: TGTGCCAGCAGCAACAGGGCACCAGAGACCCAGTACTTC. Amino acid sequence: CASSNRAPETQYF. V is TRBV7-2 and J is TRBJ2-5, with a tentative D call TRBD1 (6 bases). CDR1 and CDR2 (germline): SGHTA, FQGNSA. V lost 5 bases to trimming and J lost 4 bases, with 11 bases between them. CDR3 length equals 13 residues.

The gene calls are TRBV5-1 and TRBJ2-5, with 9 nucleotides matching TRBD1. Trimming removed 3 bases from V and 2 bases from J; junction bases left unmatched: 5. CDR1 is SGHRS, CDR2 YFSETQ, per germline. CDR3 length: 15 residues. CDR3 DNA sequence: TGCGCCAGCAGCTGGGGACAGGGTGCTCAAGAGACCCAGTACTTC. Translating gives CASSWGQGAQETQYF.

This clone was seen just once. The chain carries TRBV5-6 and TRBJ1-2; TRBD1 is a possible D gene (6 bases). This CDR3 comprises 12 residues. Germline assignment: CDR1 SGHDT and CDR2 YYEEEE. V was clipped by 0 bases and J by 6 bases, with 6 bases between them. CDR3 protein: CASSLDRDGYTF. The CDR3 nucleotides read TGTGCCAGCAGCTTGGACAGGGATGGCTACACCTTC.

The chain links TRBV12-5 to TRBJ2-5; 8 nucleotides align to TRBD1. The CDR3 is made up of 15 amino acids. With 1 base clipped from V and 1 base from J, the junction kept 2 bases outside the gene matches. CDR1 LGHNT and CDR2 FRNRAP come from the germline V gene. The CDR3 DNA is TGTGCTAGTGGTTTGGGCACAGGGGGCCAAGAGACCCAGTACTTC. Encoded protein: CASGLGTGGQETQYF.

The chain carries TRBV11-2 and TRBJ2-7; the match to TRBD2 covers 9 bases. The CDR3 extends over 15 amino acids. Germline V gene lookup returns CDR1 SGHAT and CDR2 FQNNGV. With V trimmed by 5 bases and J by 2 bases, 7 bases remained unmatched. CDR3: CASSRGGLATYEQYF. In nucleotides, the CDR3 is TGTGCCAGCAGCCGGGGGGGACTAGCCACCTACGAGCAGTACTTC.

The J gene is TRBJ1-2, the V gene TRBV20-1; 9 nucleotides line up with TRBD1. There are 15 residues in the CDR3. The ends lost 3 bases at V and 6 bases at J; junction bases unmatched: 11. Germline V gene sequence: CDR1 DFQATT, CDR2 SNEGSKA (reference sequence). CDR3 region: CSASIFTGGEDGYTF. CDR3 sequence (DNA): TGCAGTGCTAGTATATTCACAGGGGGCGAAGATGGCTACACCTTC.

The CDR3 loop reads CASSVGQGVTEAFF. CDR3 DNA sequence: TGTGCCAGCAGCGTCGGACAGGGGGTCACTGAAGCTTTCTTT. The V gene is TRBV7-3, the J gene TRBJ1-1; TRBD1 matches 10 bases. V was pared by 5 bases and J by 4 bases, with 4 bases of the junction left unmatched. The CDR3 has 14 amino acids. Per the germline V gene, CDR1 is SGHTA and CDR2 is FQGTGA.

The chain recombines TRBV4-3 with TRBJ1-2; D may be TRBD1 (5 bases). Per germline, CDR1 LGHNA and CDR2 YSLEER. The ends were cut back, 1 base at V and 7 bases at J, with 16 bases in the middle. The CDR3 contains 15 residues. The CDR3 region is CASSQGTLEGGGYTF. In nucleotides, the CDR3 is TGCGCCAGCAGCCAAGGGACACTGGAGGGCGGTGGCTACACCTTC.

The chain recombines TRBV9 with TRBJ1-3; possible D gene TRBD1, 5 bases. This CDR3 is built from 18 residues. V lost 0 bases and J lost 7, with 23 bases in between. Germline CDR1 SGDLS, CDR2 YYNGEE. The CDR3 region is CASSVGDFGGGTGNTIYF. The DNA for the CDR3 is TGTGCCAGCAGCGTAGGAGATTTCGGGGGGGGAACCGGGAACACCATATATTTT.

This CDR3 is CASSSTSGQSSYNEQFF. CDR3 bases: TGCGCCAGCAGCAGCACTAGCGGTCAAAGCTCCTACAATGAGCAGTTCTTC. The V gene is TRBV5-1, the J gene TRBJ2-1; 8 bases are a match to TRBD2. CDR3 length: 17 residues. Germline CDR1 reads SGHRS; CDR2 reads YFSETQ. The V and J ends lost 4 bases and 0 bases, in that order; junction bases with no gene match: 9.

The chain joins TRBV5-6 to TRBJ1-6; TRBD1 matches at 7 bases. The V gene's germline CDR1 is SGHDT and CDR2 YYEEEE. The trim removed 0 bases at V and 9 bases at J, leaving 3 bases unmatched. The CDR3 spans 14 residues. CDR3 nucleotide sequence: TGTGCCAGCAGCTTGGACGCAGGGGGTTCACCCCTCCACTTT. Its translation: CASSLDAGGSPLHF.

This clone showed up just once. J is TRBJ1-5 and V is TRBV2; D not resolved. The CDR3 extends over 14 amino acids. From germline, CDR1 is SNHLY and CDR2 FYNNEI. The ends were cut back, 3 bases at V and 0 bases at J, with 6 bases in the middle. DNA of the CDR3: TGTGCCAGCAGTGACAAGCTTAGCAATCAGCCCCAGCATTTT. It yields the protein CASSDKLSNQPQHF.

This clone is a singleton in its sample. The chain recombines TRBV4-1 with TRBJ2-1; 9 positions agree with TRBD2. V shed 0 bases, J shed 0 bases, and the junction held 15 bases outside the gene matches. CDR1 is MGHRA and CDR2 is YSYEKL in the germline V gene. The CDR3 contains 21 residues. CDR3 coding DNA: TGCGCCAGCAGCCAAGAAAGGCTCCGGGGGACTAGCTCCCCCTCCTACAATGAGCAGTTCTTC. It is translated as CASSQERLRGTSSPSYNEQFF.

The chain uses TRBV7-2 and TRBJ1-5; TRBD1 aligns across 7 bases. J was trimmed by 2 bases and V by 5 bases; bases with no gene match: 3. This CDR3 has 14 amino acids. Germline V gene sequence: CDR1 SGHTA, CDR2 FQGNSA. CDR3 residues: CASSTGTGNQPQHF. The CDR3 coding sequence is TGTGCCAGCAGCACCGGGACAGGCAATCAGCCCCAGCATTTT.

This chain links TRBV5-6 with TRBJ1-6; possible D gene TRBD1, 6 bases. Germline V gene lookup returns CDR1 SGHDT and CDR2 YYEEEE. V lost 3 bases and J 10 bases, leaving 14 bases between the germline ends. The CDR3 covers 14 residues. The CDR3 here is CASSSDRRGSPLHF. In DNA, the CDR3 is TGTGCCAGCAGCTCAGACAGGAGAGGGTCACCCCTCCACTTT.

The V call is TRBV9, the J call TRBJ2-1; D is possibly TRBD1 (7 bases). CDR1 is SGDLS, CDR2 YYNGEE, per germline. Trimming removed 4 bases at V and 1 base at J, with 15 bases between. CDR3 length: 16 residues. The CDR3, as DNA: TGTGCCAGCAGCCCCAGGGGGGCGGAATCCTACAATGAGCAGTTCTTC. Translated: CASSPRGAESYNEQFF.

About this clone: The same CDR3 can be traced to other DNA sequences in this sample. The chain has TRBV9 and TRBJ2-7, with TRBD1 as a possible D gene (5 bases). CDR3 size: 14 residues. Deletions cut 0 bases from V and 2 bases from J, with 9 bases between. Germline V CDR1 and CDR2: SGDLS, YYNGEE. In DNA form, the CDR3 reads TGTGCCAGCAGCGTAGGAACAGGTACCTACGAGCAGTACTTC. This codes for CASSVGTGTYEQYF.

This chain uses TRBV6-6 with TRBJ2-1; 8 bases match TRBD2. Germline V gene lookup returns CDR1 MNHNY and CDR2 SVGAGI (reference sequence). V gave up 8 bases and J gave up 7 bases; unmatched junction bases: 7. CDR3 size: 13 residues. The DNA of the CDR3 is TGTGCCAGCGGGGCGGGAGGATTGAATGAGCAGTTCTTC. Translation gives CASGAGGLNEQFF.